This passage covers 26 T cell receptor beta chains from one sample sequenced in a study of follicular helper T cells after annual influenza vaccination. The time point here: 2014-2015 season, pre-vaccination. The table came from immunoSEQ multiplex PCR; TCRdb's copy has only in-frame clones and leaves some out. The sample lists fewer than 9,500 clones, approximately 85% occurring once. The starting material was CXCR5+ CD38- circulating T follicular helper cells from blood, obtained on the day of influenza vaccination. Subset noted: circulating Tfh, non-naive CD4+CXCR5+PD-1+ (ICOS+CD38+ or ICOS-CD38-). These receptors were obtained from an adult who received the influenza vaccine.

This chain's CDR3 is CASSQTATGNTEAFF. CDR3 nucleotides: TGTGCCAGCAGCCAAACCGCGACAGGGAACACTGAAGCTTTCTTT. V gene TRBV28 combines with J gene TRBJ1-1, with a possible D match to TRBD1 (6 bases). V was trimmed by 6 bases and J by 1 base, leaving 15 bases between them. CDR3 size: 15 residues. Germline CDR1 is MDHEN and CDR2 is SYDVKM. Filled out from reference TRBV28 and TRBJ1-1, the complete variable domain reads DVKVTQSSRYLVKRTGEKVFLECVQDMDHENMFWYRQDPGLGLRLIYFSYDVKMKEKGDIPEGYSVSREKKERFSLILESASTNQTSMYLCASSQTATGNTEAFFGQGTRLTVV.

The genes are TRBV10-3 and TRBJ2-3, with a weak D call TRBD2 (7 bases). The CDR3 consists of 16 residues. The germline V gene encodes CDR1 ENHRY and CDR2 SYGVKD. V lost 0 bases, J lost 5 bases, and 15 bases lay in between. CDR3 sequence (DNA): TGTGCCATCAGTGAGTCGGGTGGGGGGGCTCAAGATACGCAGTATTTT. Residues: CAISESGGGAQDTQYF.

The V gene is TRBV5-5, the J gene TRBJ2-7; 9 bases match TRBD1. V trimming: 5 bases; J trimming: 2 bases; junction bases outside the gene matches: 11. CDR3 size: 16 residues. Germline V gene sequence: CDR1 SGHKS, CDR2 YYEKEE (reference sequence). This CDR3 reads CASSSDGGTGTYEQYF. The CDR3 DNA reads TGTGCCAGCAGTTCGGACGGGGGGACAGGGACCTACGAGCAGTACTTC.

The rearrangement links TRBV18 to TRBJ1-1; maybe TRBD1 (5 bases). The V end was cut by 3 bases, the J end by 3 bases, with 14 bases between. From germline, CDR1 is KGHSH and CDR2 LQKENI. The CDR3 spans 15 residues. The CDR3 sequence: CASSPEVLGDTEAFF. CDR3 coding DNA: TGTGCCAGCTCACCGGAGGTTTTGGGGGACACTGAAGCTTTCTTT.

The chain links TRBV5-4 to TRBJ1-1; no definite D call. The V end lost 3 bases, the J end lost 0 bases, and 6 bases lay between the germline ends. The CDR3 is made up of 13 amino acids. Germline V gives CDR1 SGHNT, CDR2 YYREEE (reference sequence). The CDR3, as DNA: TGTGCCAGCAGCTCGTACATGAACACTGAAGCTTTCTTT. Translated, it gives CASSSYMNTEAFF.

This chain connects TRBV5-1 to TRBJ1-4, with D unresolved. V was shortened by 1 base and J by 1 base, with 11 bases between the two germline ends. From germline, CDR1 is SGHRS and CDR2 YFSETQ. The CDR3 is 16 amino acids. CDR3 sequence reads: CASSLSGARTNEKLFF. The CDR3 DNA reads TGCGCCAGCAGCTTGTCAGGAGCGAGAACTAATGAAAAACTGTTTTTT.

The rearrangement uses TRBV29-1 and TRBJ2-7; D is ambiguous. Germline assignment: CDR1 SQVTM and CDR2 ANQGSEA. Trimming left V 3 bases short and J 6 bases short, with 9 bases between. The CDR3 totals 11 residues. CDR3 residues: CSVEGSTEQYF. CDR3 in DNA: TGCAGCGTTGAGGGCAGTACCGAGCAGTACTTC.

For this clone: Sequence at one end of the junction differs from germline and may be a read error. V usage is TRBV4-3 and J usage is TRBJ2-4, with 7 bases that match TRBD2. The CDR3 covers 15 residues. Germline loops: CDR1 LGHNA, CDR2 YSLEER. The CDR3 reads CASSSGLLTNNIQYF. The DNA of the CDR3 is TGCGCCAGCAGCTCGGGACTACTTACCAACAACATTCAGTACTTC.

CDR3 sequence: CATSRESGGLPVGELFF. The CDR3 nucleotides are TGTGCCACCAGCAGAGAAAGCGGGGGTCTTCCCGTGGGGGAGCTGTTTTTT. The rearrangement links TRBV15 to TRBJ2-2; 8 nucleotides agree with TRBD2. CDR1 and CDR2 from the germline V gene are LNHNV and YYDKDF (reference sequence). The junction had 11 bases not matched to a gene; V was cut back by 0 bases and J by 8 bases. The CDR3 consists of 17 residues.

J is TRBJ1-1 and V is TRBV7-8; 10 nucleotides agree with TRBD1. The CDR3 extends over 20 amino acids. Germline-derived CDR1 and CDR2 are SGHVS and FQNEAQ. Germline trimming cut 5 bases from V and 0 bases from J; bases unmatched to any gene: 18. In DNA form, the CDR3 reads TGTGCCAGCAGCCTAAAGCCAGCTGGACAGGGGGTGATTTTGAACACTGAAGCTTTCTTT. As protein: CASSLKPAGQGVILNTEAFF.

The chain recombines TRBV9 with TRBJ1-6; no clear D. The CDR3 runs to 16 residues. In germline, CDR1 is SGDLS, CDR2 YYNGEE. Trimming cost V 0 bases and J 6 bases, with 13 bases left between them. The CDR3 DNA reads TGTGCCAGCAGCGTAGCGGCAGGCGTGGGTAATTCACCCCTCCACTTT. Translating it yields CASSVAAGVGNSPLHF.

This clone was seen only once. This chain connects TRBV5-4 to TRBJ2-5, with D tentatively TRBD1 (5 bases). Trimming took off 4 bases at V and 2 bases at J, with 9 bases between the two ends. This CDR3 has 13 amino acids. The germline CDR1 and CDR2 sequences are SGHNT and YYREEE (reference sequence). CDR3 residues: CASSTWTQETQYF. The CDR3 region has the DNA TGTGCCAGCAGCACCTGGACACAAGAGACCCAGTACTTC.

CDR3 DNA sequence: TGTGCCAGCAGCGCGGGACTGAAGTACACAGATACGCAGTATTTT. Translated, it gives CASSAGLKYTDTQYF. The rearrangement links TRBV9 to TRBJ2-3; D might be TRBD2 (6 bases). V lost 3 bases, J lost 2 bases, and 13 bases lay in between. This CDR3 is built from 15 residues. Germline assignment: CDR1 SGDLS and CDR2 YYNGEE.

The genes are TRBV2 and TRBJ2-7; TRBD2 matches at 10 bases. The CDR3 spans 15 residues. The J segment lost 4 bases and the V segment lost 4 bases, leaving 7 bases of the junction unmatched. Germline V gene lookup returns CDR1 SNHLY and CDR2 FYNNEI. The CDR3 reads CASSGSGGPIYEQYF. CDR3 coding DNA: TGTGCCAGCAGTGGTAGCGGGGGGCCGATATACGAGCAGTACTTC.

The chain uses TRBV7-9 and TRBJ2-7; 7 bases agree with TRBD1. This CDR3 is 13 amino acids long. The germline gives CDR1 SEHNR, CDR2 FQNEAQ (reference sequence). The J segment lost 3 bases and the V segment lost 5 bases, leaving 4 bases of the junction unmatched. This CDR3 reads CASSRRDSYEQYF. The CDR3 bases are TGTGCCAGCAGCCGCAGGGACAGCTACGAGCAGTACTTC.

This chain joins TRBV19 and TRBJ2-3; 7 nucleotides align to TRBD1. V shed 3 bases, J shed 2 bases, and the junction held 8 bases outside the gene matches. Germline V gene data show CDR1 as LNHDA and CDR2 as SQIVND (reference sequence). This CDR3 contains 16 residues. The CDR3 loop reads CASSIFATGDTDTQYF. The CDR3 coding sequence is TGTGCCAGTAGTATTTTCGCTACAGGGGACACAGATACGCAGTATTTT.

The chain links TRBV7-2 to TRBJ2-2, with D possibly called TRBD1 or TRBD2 (5 bases each). This CDR3 comprises 14 residues. The germline CDR1 and CDR2 sequences are SGHTA and FQGNSA. The ends were cut back, 5 bases at V and 0 bases at J, with 7 bases in the middle. The CDR3 nucleotides are TGTGCCAGCAGCCGGGGACCGAACACCGGGGAGCTGTTTTTT. Its protein is CASSRGPNTGELFF. The whole variable domain, remainder taken from reference TRBV7-2 and TRBJ2-2, is GAGVSQSPSNKVTEKGKDVELRCDPISGHTALYWYRQSLGQGLEFLIYFQGNSAPDKSGLPSDRFSAERTGGSVSTLTIQRTQQEDSAVYLCASSRGPNTGELFFGEGSRLTVL.

The V call is TRBV10-1, the J call TRBJ2-7; a possible D gene is TRBD2 (6 bases). The CDR3 extends over 14 amino acids. V lost 6 bases and J lost 4, with 16 bases in between. Germline V gene lookup returns CDR1 WNHNN and CDR2 SYGVQD (reference sequence). The CDR3 region is CASSPRRDSYEQYF. CDR3 coding DNA: TGCGCCAGCAGCCCTCGCCGGGACTCTTACGAGCAGTACTTC.

The J gene is TRBJ2-5, the V gene TRBV28, with D perhaps TRBD2 (7 bases). Germline values: CDR1 MDHEN, CDR2 SYDVKM. The CDR3 totals 16 residues. V shed 6 bases and J shed 6 bases, with 23 bases lying between them. The DNA of the CDR3 is TGTGCCAGCAGCCCCCCGGTTGAGGGGGGGCGAAAGACCCAGTACTTC. Amino acid sequence: CASSPPVEGGRKTQYF.

As DNA, the CDR3 is TGTGCCAGCAGCGTTGGGGGACAGGGTCCGCGAGGGGGAAACACCATATATTTT. This codes for CASSVGGQGPRGGNTIYF. This chain uses TRBV9 with TRBJ1-3; 9 bases line up with TRBD1. The CDR3 consists of 18 residues. Germline CDR1 reads SGDLS; CDR2 reads YYNGEE. The ends lost 2 bases at V and 4 bases at J; junction bases unmatched: 13.

This clone was seen just once. This chain connects TRBV6-5 to TRBJ2-2; 11 positions agree with TRBD1. The length of the CDR3 is 15 residues. J lost 8 bases, V lost 6 bases, and 8 bases had no gene match. Germline CDR1 is MNHEY and CDR2 is SVGAGI. In DNA form, the CDR3 reads TGTGCCAGCAGCTCAGCCGGACAGGGGGCAGGGGAGCTGTTTTTT. Translating gives CASSSAGQGAGELFF.

The chain is built from TRBV5-5 and TRBJ2-7; no clear D. V lost 3 bases and J 2 bases, leaving 12 bases between the germline ends. This CDR3 contains 14 residues. Germline lookup yields CDR1 SGHKS and CDR2 YYEKEE (reference sequence). CDR3 nucleotides: TGTGCCAGCAGCTATACGACATCTACCTACGAGCAGTACTTC. Translation: CASSYTTSTYEQYF.

The chain employs TRBV6-1 and TRBJ1-2; the D is unclear. CDR1 MNHNS and CDR2 SASEGT come from the germline V gene. This CDR3 is built from 16 residues. Trimming removed 4 bases from V and 0 bases from J, with 15 bases in between. The CDR3 DNA reads as TGTGCCAGCAGTGGCGGCCTGGGGATTACTAACTATGGCTACACCTTC. Translation gives CASSGGLGITNYGYTF.

The chain is built from TRBV28 and TRBJ2-2; D might be TRBD2 (5 bases). From germline, CDR1 is MDHEN and CDR2 SYDVKM. V lost 7 bases to trimming and J lost 7 bases, with 13 bases between them. The CDR3 length is 13 residues. For the CDR3, the DNA is TGTGCCAGCAACCTTAAGAGGGTCGGGGAGCTGTTTTTT. Its translation: CASNLKRVGELFF.

Only one count was recorded for this clone. This rearrangement joins TRBV5-4 to TRBJ2-1; the D gene is possibly TRBD2 (6 bases). This CDR3 comprises 15 residues. Germline V gene lookup returns CDR1 SGHNT and CDR2 YYREEE (reference sequence). V lost 4 bases to trimming and J lost 0 bases, with 11 bases between them. The DNA of the CDR3 is TGTGCCAGCAGCCCCGGGGGTTTCTCCTACAATGAGCAGTTCTTC. Encoded protein: CASSPGGFSYNEQFF.

The J gene is TRBJ2-5, the V gene TRBV10-2; D is ambiguous. Germline CDR1 is WSHSY and CDR2 is SAAADI. V dropped 7 bases and J dropped 5 bases, with 5 bases sitting between them. The CDR3 extends over 10 amino acids. The CDR3: CASMGETQYF. CDR3 sequence (DNA): TGCGCCAGCATGGGGGAGACCCAGTACTTC.